This TCR beta chain was recorded in a study of identical twins. Each CDR3 protein gets one entry after TCRdb re-called the 5' RACE reads with MiXCR. The sample lists roughly 690,000 distinct CDR3 sequences, 5.5% to 7.5% occurring once. This clonotype was observed at least ten times. Germline CDR1 reads SQVTM; CDR2 reads ANQGSEA. The CDR3 spans 13 residues. After removal of 3 bases from V and 7 bases from J, the junction contained 3 bases not matched to a gene. The chain carries TRBV29-1 and TRBJ2-1; 10 bases line up with TRBD2. Input material: naive T cells sorted from blood. The TCR comes from a man younger than 35 in good health. The CDR3 region is CSVDLAGVNEQFF. In DNA form, the CDR3 reads TGCAGCGTTGACCTAGCGGGAGTTAATGAGCAGTTCTTC.